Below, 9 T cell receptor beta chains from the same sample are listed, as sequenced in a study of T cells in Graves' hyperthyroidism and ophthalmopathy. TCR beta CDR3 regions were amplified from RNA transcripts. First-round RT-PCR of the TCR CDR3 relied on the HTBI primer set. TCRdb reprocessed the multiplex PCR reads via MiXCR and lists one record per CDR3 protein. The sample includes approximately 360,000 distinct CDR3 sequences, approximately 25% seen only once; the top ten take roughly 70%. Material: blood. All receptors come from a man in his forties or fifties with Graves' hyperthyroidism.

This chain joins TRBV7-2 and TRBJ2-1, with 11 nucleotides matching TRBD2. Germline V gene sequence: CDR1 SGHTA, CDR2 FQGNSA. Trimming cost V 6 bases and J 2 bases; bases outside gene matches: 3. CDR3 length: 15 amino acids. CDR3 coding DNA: TGTGCCAGCAGGCCGACTAGCGGGGCCTACAATGAGCAGTTCTTC. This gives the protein CASRPTSGAYNEQFF. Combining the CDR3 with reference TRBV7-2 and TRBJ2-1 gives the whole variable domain GAGVSQSPSNKVTEKGKDVELRCDPISGHTALYWYRQSLGQGLEFLIYFQGNSAPDKSGLPSDRFSAERTGGSVSTLTIQRTQQEDSAVYLCASRPTSGAYNEQFFGPGTRLTVL.

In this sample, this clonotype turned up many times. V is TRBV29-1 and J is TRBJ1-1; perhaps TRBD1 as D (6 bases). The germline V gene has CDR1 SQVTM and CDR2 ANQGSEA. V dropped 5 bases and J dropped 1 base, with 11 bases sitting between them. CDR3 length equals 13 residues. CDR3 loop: CSVCRGPNTEAFF. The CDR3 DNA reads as TGCAGCGTTTGCAGGGGACCGAACACTGAAGCTTTCTTT.

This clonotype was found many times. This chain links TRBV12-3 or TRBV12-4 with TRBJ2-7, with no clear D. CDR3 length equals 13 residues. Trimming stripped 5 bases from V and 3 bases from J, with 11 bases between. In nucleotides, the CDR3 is TGTGCCAGCAGTCCCCCCGATTTCTACGAGCAGTACTTC. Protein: CASSPPDFYEQYF.

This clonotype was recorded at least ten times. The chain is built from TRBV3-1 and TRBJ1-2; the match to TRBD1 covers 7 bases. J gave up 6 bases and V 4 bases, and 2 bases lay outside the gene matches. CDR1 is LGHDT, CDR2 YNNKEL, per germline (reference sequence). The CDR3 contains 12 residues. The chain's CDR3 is CASSPRGHGYTF. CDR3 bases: TGTGCCAGCAGCCCTAGGGGGCATGGCTACACCTTC.

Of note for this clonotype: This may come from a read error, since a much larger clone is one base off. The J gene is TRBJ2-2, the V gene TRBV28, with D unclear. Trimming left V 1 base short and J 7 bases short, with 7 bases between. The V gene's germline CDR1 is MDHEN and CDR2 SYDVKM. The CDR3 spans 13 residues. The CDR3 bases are TGTGCCAGCAGTTTATCCTTACTCGGGGAGCTGTTTTTT. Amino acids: CASSLSLLGELFF.

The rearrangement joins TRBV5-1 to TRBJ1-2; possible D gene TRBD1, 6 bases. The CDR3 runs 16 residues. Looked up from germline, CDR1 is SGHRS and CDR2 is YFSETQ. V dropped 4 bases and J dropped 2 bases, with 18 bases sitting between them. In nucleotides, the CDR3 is TGCGCCAGCAGCCGGGGGGCTGGCAGCCCCAACTATGGCTACACCTTC. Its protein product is CASSRGAGSPNYGYTF.

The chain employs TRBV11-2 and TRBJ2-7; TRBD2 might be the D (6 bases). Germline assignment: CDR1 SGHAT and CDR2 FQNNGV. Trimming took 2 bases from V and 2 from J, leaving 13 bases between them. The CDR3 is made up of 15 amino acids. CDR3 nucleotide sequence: TGTGCCAGCAGCTTAAGTGGGCGGACTACCTACGAGCAGTACTTC. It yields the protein CASSLSGRTTYEQYF.

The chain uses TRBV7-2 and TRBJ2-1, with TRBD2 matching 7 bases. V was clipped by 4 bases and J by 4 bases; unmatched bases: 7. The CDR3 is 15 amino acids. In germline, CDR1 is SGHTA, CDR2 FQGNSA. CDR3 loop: CASSSQSGEYNEQFF. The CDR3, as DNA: TGTGCCAGCAGCTCCCAAAGCGGGGAATACAATGAGCAGTTCTTC.

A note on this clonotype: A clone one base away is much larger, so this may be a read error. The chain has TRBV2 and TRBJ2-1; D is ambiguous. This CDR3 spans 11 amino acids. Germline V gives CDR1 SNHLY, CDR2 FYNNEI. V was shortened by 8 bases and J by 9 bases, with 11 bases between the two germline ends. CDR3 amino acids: CASGVLSEQFF. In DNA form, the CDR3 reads TGTGCCAGCGGGGTCCTCAGTGAGCAGTTCTTC.